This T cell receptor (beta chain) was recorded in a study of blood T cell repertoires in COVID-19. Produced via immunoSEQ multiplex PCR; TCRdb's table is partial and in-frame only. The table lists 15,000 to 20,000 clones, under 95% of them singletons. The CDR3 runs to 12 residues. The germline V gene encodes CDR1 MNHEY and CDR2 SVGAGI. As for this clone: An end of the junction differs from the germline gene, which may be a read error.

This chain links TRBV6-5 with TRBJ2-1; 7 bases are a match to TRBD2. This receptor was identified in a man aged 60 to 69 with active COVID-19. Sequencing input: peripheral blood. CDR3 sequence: CASRDHRDGGIF. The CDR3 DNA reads TGTGCCAGCAGGGACCATCGGGACGGGGGGATCTTC.